A selection of T cell receptor beta chains follows, all from one sample in a study of T cell clones after liver transplantation. Generated by immunoSEQ multiplex PCR, the TCRdb table keeps only in-frame clones and is missing some. The sample consists of 70,000 to 80,000 clones, 90% of them appearing once. The sample here was CD4+ T cells from blood, taken before liver transplant. Every receptor here comes from a human donor who received a liver transplant. The CDR3 runs from the conserved cysteine through the conserved F or W.

J: TRBJ2-7; V: TRBV5-1; CDR3: CASGGEGTSHF
J: TRBJ2-6; V: TRBV18; CDR3: CASSLPGGTGANVLTF
J: TRBJ2-7; V: TRBV7-7; CDR3: CASSLEGFIEQYF
J: TRBJ2-1; V: TRBV12-5; CDR3: CASGFLDFSYNEQFF
J: TRBJ2-1; V: TRBV18; CDR3: CASSPTLAGGTYNEQFF
J: TRBJ2-1; V: TRBV11-2; CDR3: CASSTGIEQFF
J: TRBJ2-7; V: TRBV5-4; CDR3: CASSTGQGGYEQYF
J: TRBJ2-3; V: TRBV5-1; CDR3: CASSKEGWGEGTDTQYF
J: TRBJ2-7; V: TRBV7-2; CDR3: CASSLNRLLGEQYF
J: TRBJ2-5; V: TRBV6-5; CDR3: CASSLQVKQTQYF
J: TRBJ2-7; V: TRBV28; CDR3: CASSLGGSREQYF
J: TRBJ1-5; V: TRBV11-2; CDR3: CASSLAGNIGQPQHF
J: TRBJ1-5; V: TRBV29-1; CDR3: CSASGSGNQPQHF
J: TRBJ2-1; V: TRBV12-2; CDR3: CASRPREASGRVVDEQFF
J: TRBJ1-5; V: TRBV6-1; CDR3: CASSEVRGDGPQHF
J: TRBJ1-5; V: TRBV4-3; CDR3: CASSSKLGHQQPQHF
J: TRBJ2-1; V: TRBV29-1; CDR3: CSVSAGGAYNEQFF
J: TRBJ2-2; V: TRBV7-2; CDR3: CASSLSLGTGELFF
J: TRBJ1-1; V: TRBV6-1; CDR3: CASSEGGDIEAFF
J: TRBJ2-7; V: TRBV30; CDR3: CAWSYRSYEQYF
J: TRBJ2-1; V: TRBV19; CDR3: CASSAYRGPPYNEQFF
J: TRBJ2-3; V: TRBV12-1; CDR3: CASSFKSVRLADTDTQYF
J: TRBJ2-2; V: TRBV2; CDR3: CASSRTGVGGELFF
J: TRBJ1-1; V: TRBV10-3; CDR3: CAISEGGSDTEAFF
J: TRBJ1-2; V: TRBV7-6; CDR3: CASSLSHDYGYTF
J: TRBJ2-7; V: TRBV27; CDR3: CASSLSGQTSVAMYF
J: TRBJ2-3; V: TRBV7-2; CDR3: CASSLGRLAAGDTQYF
J: TRBJ2-3; V: TRBV6-1; CDR3: CASSESRVSTDTQYF
J: TRBJ1-2; V: TRBV15; CDR3: CATSRDQGPNYGYTF
J: TRBJ2-1; V: TRBV7-8; CDR3: CASSPGRLGGNEQFF
J: TRBJ2-2; V: TRBV29-1; CDR3: CSVFGRSNTGELFF
J: TRBJ2-5; V: TRBV6-1; CDR3: CASSGTDQETQYF